A single sample gave rise to the 24 T cell receptor beta chains below, sequenced in a study of neurological immune-mediated disorders. MiXCR, applied by TCRdb to the 5' RACE reads, yields one record per CDR3 protein. The data show approximately 40,000 distinct CDR3 sequences, around 13% seen once. The sequenced material came from CD4+ T cells from blood. These receptors all stem from a woman aged 60-75 years with HTLV-1-associated myelopathy (HAM/TSP).

This clonotype has a count of ten or more. The chain uses TRBV6-5 and TRBJ2-3; 9 bases line up with TRBD2. This CDR3 comprises 16 residues. Unmatched junction bases numbered 7, after V lost 6 bases and J lost 0 bases. CDR1 is MNHEY and CDR2 is SVGAGI in the germline V gene. The DNA of the CDR3 is TGTGCCAGCAGCGGCGGGACTAGCAAAAGCACAGATACGCAGTATTTT. Its translation: CASSGGTSKSTDTQYF.

This clonotype was seen at least ten times. The genes are TRBV20-1 and TRBJ2-3, with a possible D match to TRBD2 (6 bases). Germline V gene lookup returns CDR1 DFQATT and CDR2 SNEGSKA (reference sequence). CDR3 size: 15 residues. The ends were cut back, 0 bases at V and 2 bases at J, with 12 bases in the middle. As DNA, the CDR3 is TGCAGTGCTAGAGACGCGGGACTCCCCACAGATACGCAGTATTTT. This sequence encodes CSARDAGLPTDTQYF.

This rearrangement joins TRBV2 to TRBJ1-5; possible D gene TRBD1, 6 bases. CDR3 length: 15 residues. CDR1 is SNHLY and CDR2 is FYNNEI in the germline V gene. The CDR3 sequence is CAISEGGPPLQPQHF. The CDR3 DNA is TGTGCTATCAGTGAAGGGGGGCCACCCCTTCAGCCCCAGCATTTT.

This clonotype has at least ten counts. The genes are TRBV7-9 and TRBJ2-7, with D possibly being TRBD1 (6 bases). With 5 bases removed from V and 7 bases from J, the gap between germline ends came to 12 bases. Germline V CDR1 and CDR2: SEHNR, FQNEAQ (reference sequence). The CDR3 sequence is 12 residues long. The CDR3 loop is CASSPQGWEQYF. In nucleotides, the CDR3 is TGTGCCAGCAGCCCACAGGGATGGGAGCAGTACTTC.

The chain employs TRBV29-1 and TRBJ2-3; 7 bases map to TRBD1. V dropped 4 bases and J dropped 0; count of bases not matched to a gene: 7. The length of the CDR3 is 15 residues. The germline V gene has CDR1 SQVTM and CDR2 ANQGSEA. Here the CDR3 reads CSVGEDRVSTDTQYF. DNA of the CDR3: TGCAGCGTTGGGGAAGACAGGGTCAGCACAGATACGCAGTATTTT.

This clonotype was seen many times. DNA for the CDR3: TGCGCCAGCAGTCCGGTGCAGGACTCTGGAAACACCATATATTTT. This gives the protein CASSPVQDSGNTIYF. The chain links TRBV5-1 to TRBJ1-3; D gene uncertain. In germline, CDR1 is SGHRS, CDR2 YFSETQ. V was shortened by 5 bases and J by 0 bases, with 12 bases between the two germline ends. The CDR3 runs 15 residues.

This clonotype was picked up many times. The chain recombines TRBV20-1 with TRBJ1-2, with D possibly matching TRBD1 (6 bases). CDR3 length: 16 residues. CDR1 DFQATT and CDR2 SNEGSKA come from the germline V gene (reference sequence). V lost 6 bases and J 0 bases, leaving 20 bases between the germline ends. In DNA form, the CDR3 reads TGCAGTGCCGACCCGACAGGTTGGAGGACTAACTATGGCTACACCTTC. It translates to CSADPTGWRTNYGYTF.

This clonotype was counted ten times or more. The rearrangement joins TRBV5-5 to TRBJ2-7; 7 nucleotides match TRBD1. Germline CDR1 SGHKS, CDR2 YYEKEE (reference sequence). The CDR3 has 14 residues. J lost 2 bases, V lost 3 bases, and 5 bases had no gene match. The CDR3 sequence: CASSSTGDAYEQYF. CDR3 bases: TGTGCCAGCAGCTCTACAGGGGACGCCTACGAGCAGTACTTC.

This clonotype appeared many times. The gene calls are TRBV12-3 or TRBV12-4 and TRBJ2-1, with D perhaps matching TRBD2 (5 bases). V dropped 0 bases and J dropped 5 bases, with 11 bases sitting between them. The CDR3 loop spans 15 amino acids. The DNA for the CDR3 is TGTGCCAGCAGTTTAGCGCTAGCAACTCACAATGAGCAGTTCTTC. Translating it yields CASSLALATHNEQFF.

To note about this clonotype: The junction differs from germline at one of its ends, possibly a read error. The rearrangement links TRBV20-1 to TRBJ1-1; D not resolved. The CDR3 sequence is 13 residues long. CDR1 DFQATT and CDR2 SNEGSKA come from the germline V gene (reference sequence). The CDR3 DNA follows: TGCGGTGCTACATACCAATCGAACACTGAAGCTTTATTT. This sequence encodes CGATYQSNTEALF.

There are many counts of this clonotype. The chain carries TRBV5-1 and TRBJ1-1, with D tentatively TRBD1 (6 bases). Germline assignment: CDR1 SGHRS and CDR2 YFSETQ. Deletions cut 4 bases from V and 7 bases from J, with 17 bases between. The CDR3 totals 14 residues. Here the CDR3 DNA reads TGCGCCAGCAGCCGTGACGGGGGGCGAAATGAAGCTTTCTTT. Its protein is CASSRDGGRNEAFF. Supplemented by reference TRBV5-1 and TRBJ1-1, the full variable domain reads KAGVTQTPRYLIKTRGQQVTLSCSPISGHRSVSWYQQTPGQGLQFLFEYFSETQRNKGNFPGRFSGRQFSNSRSEMNVSTLELGDSALYLCASSRDGGRNEAFFGQGTRLTVV.

This clonotype was detected many times. The rearrangement links TRBV6-1 to TRBJ2-7; 8 nucleotides match TRBD1. The ends lost 5 bases at V and 2 bases at J; junction bases unmatched: 2. The CDR3 totals 13 residues. From germline, CDR1 is MNHNS and CDR2 SASEGT. The CDR3 sequence is CASSMTGAYEQYF. The CDR3 nucleotides are TGTGCCAGCAGTATGACAGGGGCCTACGAGCAGTACTTC.

This clonotype has ten or more counts. The chain combines TRBV10-3 with TRBJ2-7, with a possible D match to TRBD1 (6 bases). Trimming removed 6 bases at V and 2 bases at J, with 17 bases between. CDR3 size: 15 residues. Germline V CDR1 and CDR2: ENHRY, SYGVKD. The CDR3 bases are TGTGCCATCAGGCCACAGGGCCAGATTACCTACGAGCAGTACTTC. This encodes CAIRPQGQITYEQYF.

This clonotype was seen repeatedly, ten times or more. The chain is built from TRBV2 and TRBJ1-2; 9 bases agree with TRBD1. The CDR3 is made up of 16 amino acids. The junction had 8 bases not matched to a gene; V was cut back by 4 bases and J by 2 bases. The germline gives CDR1 SNHLY, CDR2 FYNNEI. For the CDR3, the DNA is TGTGCCAGCAGTGTACGTCCCGGGACAGGGAACTATGGCTACACCTTC. This encodes CASSVRPGTGNYGYTF.

This clonotype was recorded at least ten times. The gene calls are TRBV7-9 and TRBJ1-6; D perhaps matches TRBD1 (6 bases). Trimming stripped 5 bases from V and 6 bases from J, with 11 bases between. This CDR3 contains 14 residues. CDR1 SEHNR and CDR2 FQNEAQ come from the germline V gene (reference sequence). CDR3 coding DNA: TGTGCCAGCAGCCAGGGAGGGGGTAATTCACCCCTCCACTTT. Its protein is CASSQGGGNSPLHF.

This clonotype has ten or more counts. V gene TRBV6-6 combines with J gene TRBJ2-6; D uncertain. CDR3 size: 13 residues. V lost 3 bases and J 1 base, leaving 1 base between the germline ends. Germline-derived CDR1 and CDR2 are MNHNY and SVGAGI (reference sequence). The DNA for the CDR3 is TGTGCCAGCAGTTATTCTGGGGCCAACGTCCTGACTTTC. Protein product: CASSYSGANVLTF.

The chain combines TRBV15 with TRBJ2-7; D uncertain. CDR1 LNHNV and CDR2 YYDKDF come from the germline V gene (reference sequence). Trimming stripped 1 base from V and 3 bases from J, with 4 bases between. The CDR3 is 12 amino acids. CDR3: CATSRGFYEQYF. For the CDR3, the DNA is TGTGCCACCAGCAGAGGATTCTACGAGCAGTACTTC.

This clonotype was seen at least ten times. The genes are TRBV10-3 and TRBJ1-2, with D unclear. Trimming stripped 3 bases from V and 5 bases from J, with 7 bases between. The germline V gene encodes CDR1 ENHRY and CDR2 SYGVKD. The CDR3 length is 12 residues. CDR3 protein: CAISDPTYGYTF. DNA of the CDR3: TGTGCCATCAGTGACCCGACGTATGGCTACACCTTC.

This clonotype was picked up many times. The V gene is TRBV5-1, the J gene TRBJ1-5, with D uncertain. Trimming shortened V by 4 bases and J by 3 bases, and 14 bases separated the two germline ends. From germline, CDR1 is SGHRS and CDR2 YFSETQ. The CDR3 extends over 15 amino acids. This chain's CDR3 is CASSPGWQVNQPQHF. CDR3 in DNA: TGCGCCAGCAGCCCGGGGTGGCAGGTCAATCAGCCCCAGCATTTT. The entire variable domain, with the rest obtained from reference TRBV5-1 and TRBJ1-5, is as follows: KAGVTQTPRYLIKTRGQQVTLSCSPISGHRSVSWYQQTPGQGLQFLFEYFSETQRNKGNFPGRFSGRQFSNSRSEMNVSTLELGDSALYLCASSPGWQVNQPQHFGDGTRLSIL.

This rearrangement joins TRBV20-1 to TRBJ2-1, with D unclear. Per germline, CDR1 DFQATT and CDR2 SNEGSKA (reference sequence). CDR3 size: 12 residues. V gave up 3 bases and J gave up 8 bases, with 11 bases separating them. CDR3 DNA: TGCAGTGCTAGGCCCCTTGTCGATGAGCAGTTCTTC. It translates to CSARPLVDEQFF.

This clonotype has ten or more counts. The chain combines TRBV5-1 with TRBJ2-1, with D tentatively TRBD2 (6 bases). Germline V lookup: CDR1 SGHRS, CDR2 YFSETQ. This CDR3 has 13 amino acids. V lost 3 bases to trimming and J lost 12 bases, with 16 bases between them. The CDR3 DNA reads as TGCGCCAGCAGCTACGGGGGAGATGGAGTGCAGTTCTTC. This sequence encodes CASSYGGDGVQFF.

This clonotype was detected ten times or more. The chain recombines TRBV6-6 with TRBJ2-7; tentative D call: TRBD2 (5 bases). This CDR3 has 15 residues. V shed 0 bases and J shed 1 base, with 10 bases lying between them. Germline values: CDR1 MNHNY, CDR2 SVGAGI (reference sequence). CDR3 DNA sequence: TGTGCCAGCAGTTACTCGATAGAGGGATCCTACGAGCAGTACTTC. Its protein product is CASSYSIEGSYEQYF.

This clonotype was seen ten or more times. The chain carries TRBV2 and TRBJ1-2; possible D gene TRBD1, 5 bases. Germline values: CDR1 SNHLY, CDR2 FYNNEI. The CDR3 contains 16 residues. Between the trimmed V and J ends, which lost 6 bases and 4 bases, there was a span of 21 bases. The CDR3 DNA follows: TGTGCCAGCAGCCTTGGATTGACGACAGAATTCTATGGCTACACCTTC. It codes for CASSLGLTTEFYGYTF.

This clonotype was found many times. J is TRBJ2-3 and V is TRBV5-1, with 9 bases that match TRBD2. From germline, CDR1 is SGHRS and CDR2 YFSETQ. This CDR3 comprises 15 residues. The ends lost 0 bases at V and 4 bases at J; junction bases unmatched: 3. DNA for the CDR3: TGCGCCAGCAGCTTGGATACTAGCGGGTCAGATACGCAGTATTTT. Translating it yields CASSLDTSGSDTQYF. Full variable domain (outside the CDR3, taken from reference TRBV5-1 and TRBJ2-3): KAGVTQTPRYLIKTRGQQVTLSCSPISGHRSVSWYQQTPGQGLQFLFEYFSETQRNKGNFPGRFSGRQFSNSRSEMNVSTLELGDSALYLCASSLDTSGSDTQYFGPGTRLTVL.